This T cell receptor beta chain derives from a study of T cells in Graves' hyperthyroidism and ophthalmopathy. Researchers amplified the TCR beta CDR3 regions from RNA transcripts. Primed by the HTBI set, a first-round RT-PCR was run on the TCR CDR3. MiXCR, applied by TCRdb to the multiplex PCR reads, yields one record per CDR3 protein. Of 490,000 or so distinct CDR3 sequences listed, 20% are singletons. This CDR3 is 15 amino acids long. V shed 0 bases and J shed 0 bases, with 9 bases lying between them. Germline V gene lookup returns CDR1 DFQATT and CDR2 SNEGSKA (reference sequence). The cohort's ophthalmopathy patients, a group with duration under 3 months, had a Clinical Activity Score of at least 3 and a NOSPECS grade of at least 4. This clonotype was seen a handful of times.

The sequence was obtained from a man aged 40-50 years with Graves' ophthalmopathy. This rearrangement joins TRBV20-1 to TRBJ1-3; D is uncertain. Material: blood. The CDR3 region has the DNA TGCAGTGCTAGAGATCGCCCAGCCTCTGGAAACACCATATATTTT. It yields the protein CSARDRPASGNTIYF.